The 16 T cell receptor beta chains presented below share a single source sample, sequenced in a study of cytomegalovirus exposure and HLA in healthy donors (dated 2017 in TCRdb). Libraries were made using the immunoSEQ multiplex PCR assay. A mixture of 60 forward primers for TCR Vbeta segments and 13 reverse primers for TCR Jbeta segments was used in the multiplex PCR. TCRdb took over this immuneACCESS table, retaining in-frame rearrangements with V and J assigned. Such tables are incomplete; in checked studies, under half of the missing clones stem from an unresolved V gene, and the remainder is unexplained. The sample profile shows about 160,000 clones; 80% of them were found once. The ten top clones hold roughly 9.7% of the sample. Input material: PBMCs. Every receptor here comes from a young man in good health and CMV-seropositive.

The chain has TRBV4-2 and TRBJ1-2; the match to TRBD1 covers 8 bases. CDR3 length: 18 residues. V was clipped by 4 bases and J by 6 bases; unmatched bases: 19. CDR1 is LGHNA, CDR2 YNFKEQ, per germline. In DNA, the CDR3 is TGTGCCAGCAGCCCGTGGAGTGGACCCACTGGGGACAGGAATGGCTACACCTTC. This translates into CASSPWSGPTGDRNGYTF.

The rearrangement links TRBV4-1 to TRBJ1-5, with D possibly TRBD1 on 5 matching bases. The germline V gene has CDR1 MGHRA and CDR2 YSYEKL. CDR3 length: 18 amino acids. Trimming removed 0 bases from V and 4 bases from J, with 19 bases in between. The chain's CDR3 is CASSQDKGGLTANQPQHF. CDR3 in DNA: TGCGCCAGCAGCCAAGATAAGGGAGGGCTGACAGCTAATCAGCCCCAGCATTTT.

V gene TRBV19 combines with J gene TRBJ1-1; D remains unclear. Trimming cost V 3 bases and J 2 bases, with 13 bases left between them. Germline-derived CDR1 and CDR2 are LNHDA and SQIVND (reference sequence). The CDR3 extends over 15 amino acids. CDR3 bases: TGTGCCAGTAGTATTTGGATCCGGAGTAACACTGAAGCTTTCTTT. Its protein is CASSIWIRSNTEAFF.

The chain is built from TRBV19 and TRBJ2-7; 10 bases line up with TRBD2. In germline, CDR1 is LNHDA, CDR2 SQIVND (reference sequence). The CDR3 spans 16 residues. Trimming cost V 4 bases and J 2 bases; bases outside gene matches: 8. The CDR3 coding sequence is TGTGCCAGTAGTACACAAACTAGCGGGACTCCCTACGAGCAGTACTTC. It specifies CASSTQTSGTPYEQYF.

The genes are TRBV2 and TRBJ1-6; 10 bases fit TRBD1. Germline CDR1 and CDR2: SNHLY and FYNNEI. V lost 11 bases, J lost 4 bases, and 5 bases stayed unmatched. The CDR3 has 14 residues. The CDR3 DNA reads TGTGCCGGCTGGACAGGGGGGTATAATTCACCCCTCCACTTT. This sequence encodes CAGWTGGYNSPLHF.

V gene TRBV9 combines with J gene TRBJ2-6; 7 bases fit TRBD1. Germline CDR1 reads SGDLS; CDR2 reads YYNGEE. This CDR3 is 17 amino acids long. The trim removed 2 bases at V and 0 bases at J, leaving 5 bases unmatched. In DNA, the CDR3 is TGTGCCAGCAGCGTTCTTCCAGGGGGCTCTGGGGCCAACGTCCTGACTTTC. Amino acids: CASSVLPGGSGANVLTF.

V and J are TRBV5-4 and TRBJ1-4, with D possibly being TRBD1 (6 bases). CDR1 SGHNT and CDR2 YYREEE come from the germline V gene (reference sequence). This CDR3 contains 15 residues. Trimming left V 4 bases short and J 3 bases short, with 13 bases between. CDR3: CASSRTQGSNEKLFF. For the CDR3, the DNA is TGTGCCAGCAGCAGGACACAGGGTTCTAATGAAAAACTGTTTTTT.

The chain uses TRBV6-5 and TRBJ1-1; tentatively, D is TRBD1 (5 bases). With 4 bases removed from V and 8 bases from J, the gap between germline ends came to 17 bases. The CDR3 totals 14 residues. CDR1 MNHEY and CDR2 SVGAGI come from the germline V gene. CDR3 sequence reads: CASSSEGTTREAFF. The CDR3 DNA sequence: TGTGCCAGCAGTTCGGAGGGGACTACAAGGGAAGCTTTCTTT.

The chain uses TRBV6-5 and TRBJ2-6; tentatively, D is TRBD1 (6 bases). Germline CDR1 reads MNHEY; CDR2 reads SVGAGI. Trimming stripped 6 bases from V and 0 bases from J, with 9 bases between. There are 15 residues in the CDR3. Here the CDR3 reads CASRTGGSGANVLTF. Here the CDR3 DNA reads TGTGCCAGCAGGACAGGTGGCTCTGGGGCCAACGTCCTGACTTTC.

V is TRBV6-1 and J is TRBJ1-2; unclear D gene. CDR3 length: 12 residues. Germline V gene data show CDR1 as MNHNS and CDR2 as SASEGT. V was trimmed by 4 bases and J by 8 bases, leaving 11 bases between them. CDR3 loop: CASSALARGYTF. As DNA, the CDR3 is TGTGCCAGCAGTGCGTTGGCCCGCGGCTACACCTTC.

The J gene is TRBJ2-3, the V gene TRBV5-4; 13 nucleotides line up with TRBD2. The germline CDR1 and CDR2 sequences are SGHNT and YYREEE (reference sequence). V was clipped by 4 bases and J by 9 bases; unmatched bases: 8. The CDR3 contains 15 residues. In DNA, the CDR3 is TGTGCCAGCAGCCTAGGACTAGCGGGAGTCACGACGCAGTATTTT. Translation gives CASSLGLAGVTTQYF.

This chain's CDR3 is CASSKGLAEGNEQFF. The CDR3 nucleotides are TGTGCCAGCAGCAAGGGACTAGCGGAGGGCAATGAGCAGTTCTTC. This rearrangement joins TRBV7-8 to TRBJ2-1, with 11 nucleotides matching TRBD2. CDR3 length: 15 amino acids. CDR1 and CDR2 from the germline V gene are SGHVS and FQNEAQ. The ends lost 5 bases at V and 6 bases at J; junction bases unmatched: 6.

The chain has TRBV11-2 and TRBJ1-5; D not resolved. This CDR3 region has 15 residues. The V end lost 1 base, the J end lost 0 bases, and 7 bases lay between the germline ends. CDR1 is SGHAT and CDR2 is FQNNGV in the germline V gene. The CDR3 DNA follows: TGTGCCAGCAGCTTAGGGCAGAATAGCAATCAGCCCCAGCATTTT. This sequence encodes CASSLGQNSNQPQHF.

This clone has just one count. The chain is built from TRBV2 and TRBJ2-7; 8 nucleotides agree with TRBD2. V lost 3 bases and J lost 3; bases outside the gene matches: 13. The CDR3 has 17 amino acids. Germline V lookup: CDR1 SNHLY, CDR2 FYNNEI. CDR3: CASSDPVAGLAYYEQYF. The CDR3 DNA reads TGTGCCAGCAGTGACCCGGTAGCGGGGTTGGCCTACTACGAGCAGTACTTC.

The genes are TRBV15 and TRBJ1-2; D ambiguous. Between the trimmed V and J ends, which lost 4 bases and 3 bases, there was a span of 12 bases. Germline CDR1 and CDR2: LNHNV and YYDKDF (reference sequence). The CDR3 is 14 residues long. The CDR3 here is CATSINREDYGYTF. DNA of the CDR3: TGTGCCACCAGCATAAACAGAGAAGACTATGGCTACACCTTC.

The chain couples TRBV5-4 to TRBJ2-1; D remains ambiguous. This CDR3 spans 13 amino acids. The V end lost 4 bases, the J end lost 7 bases, and 12 bases lay between the germline ends. CDR1 is SGHNT, CDR2 YYREEE, per germline (reference sequence). The CDR3 region has the DNA TGTGCCAGCAGCCCTTTGGCCGGGAATGAGCAGTTCTTC. This translates into CASSPLAGNEQFF. Using reference TRBV5-4 and TRBJ2-1 for the parts outside the CDR3, the full variable domain is ETGVTQSPTHLIKTRGQQVTLRCSSQSGHNTVSWYQQALGQGPQFIFQYYREEENGRGNFPPRFSGLQFPNYSSELNVNALELDDSALYLCASSPLAGNEQFFGPGTRLTVL.